The sequence of this T cell receptor (beta chain) was determined in a study of cytomegalovirus exposure and HLA in healthy donors. Both 60 Vbeta primers and 13 Jbeta primers went into the PCR. Measured with immunoSEQ multiplex PCR; TCRdb has only the in-frame clones, and not every one. The sample includes around 64,000 clones, less than 90% of them seen just once. Points on this clone: Its specificity is unknown.

General study points: Later genetic work tied a missense DCLRE1C variant to beta-chain V and J trimming. Other equally common chains were less clonally expanded than HLA-associated TCR beta chains, a later analysis showed. Testing in vitro showed a few CMV-associated chains specific for CMV antigens.

Germline V CDR1 and CDR2: KGHSH, LQKENI. The CDR3 extends over 15 amino acids. The specimen was PBMCs. This TCR came from a female donor in good health and CMV-seronegative. The chain joins TRBV18 to TRBJ2-5; D is possibly TRBD1 (5 bases). The end of the DNA aligns better with TRBJ2-7, so the J call may be wrong. In DNA form, the CDR3 reads TGTGCCAGCTCACCACCGATAGGCTGGACACCCGAGCAGTACTTC. As protein: CASSPPIGWTPEQYF.